The 14 T cell receptor beta chains in this list originate from one sample, sequenced in a study of regulatory T cells in long-lasting Graves disease. The TCR beta library used iRepertoire HTBI primers with Arm-PCR amplification of CDR3. TCRdb used MiXCR to reprocess the multiplex PCR reads, holding one entry per CDR3 protein. The sample holds hundreds of thousands of distinct CDR3 sequences, less than 25% seen once. Time point defined: persistent/refractory GD, antithyroid drugs over 5 years with positive TRAb. Preparation of the TCR library used RNA extracted from PBMCs. The source material was peripheral blood mononuclear cells (PBMCs), sampled when the disease was refractory, from a patient treated with antithyroid drugs. These receptors all come from a female donor with Graves disease.

This clonotype was counted at least ten times. The rearrangement links TRBV24-1 to TRBJ2-7; the D is unclear. V was cut by 4 bases and J by 6 bases, with 12 bases left in between. Looked up from germline, CDR1 is KGHDR and CDR2 is SFDVKD. The CDR3 runs to 13 residues. The CDR3 region has the DNA TGTGCCACCAGTGACTCGACAACCTTCGAGCAGTACTTC. It codes for CATSDSTTFEQYF.

This clonotype was picked up a small number of times. The genes are TRBV19 and TRBJ1-4; the match to TRBD1 covers 9 bases. The CDR3 runs 15 residues. With 5 bases clipped from V and 8 bases from J, the junction kept 9 bases outside the gene matches. Per the germline V gene, CDR1 is LNHDA and CDR2 is SQIVND (reference sequence). CDR3 DNA sequence: TGTGCCAGTAGTCGCCTCGGGACAGGGCGCGAAAAACTGTTTTTT. Protein product: CASSRLGTGREKLFF.

V usage is TRBV7-9 and J usage is TRBJ2-7; D call uncertain. The CDR3 is made up of 15 amino acids. The V end was cut by 2 bases, the J end by 2 bases, with 13 bases between. CDR1 and CDR2 from the germline V gene are SEHNR and FQNEAQ (reference sequence). The CDR3 DNA is TGTGCCAGCAGCTTAAAACCGGATAGTACCTACGAGCAGTACTTC. It yields the protein CASSLKPDSTYEQYF.

This clonotype was picked up a small number of times. The gene calls are TRBV6-5 and TRBJ1-2; 9 bases align to TRBD1. V shed 3 bases, J shed 2 bases, and the junction held 7 bases outside the gene matches. CDR1 is MNHEY, CDR2 SVGAGI, per germline. CDR3 length: 16 residues. The CDR3 coding sequence is TGTGCCAGCAGTTATGGAGGGACAGGGAAGAACTATGGCTACACCTTC. This gives the protein CASSYGGTGKNYGYTF.

This clonotype was counted at least ten times. The chain is built from TRBV20-1 and TRBJ2-5; a weak D match, TRBD1 (5 bases). With 4 bases removed from V and 4 bases from J, the gap between germline ends came to 13 bases. The CDR3 loop spans 13 amino acids. Germline CDR1 reads DFQATT; CDR2 reads SNEGSKA (reference sequence). In nucleotides, the CDR3 is TGCAGTGCTAAGGGGTGGCGGCCAGAGACCCAGTACTTC. It specifies CSAKGWRPETQYF.

The chain couples TRBV19 to TRBJ2-7, with TRBD2 matching over 10 bases. Germline V gene lookup returns CDR1 LNHDA and CDR2 SQIVND (reference sequence). After removal of 5 bases from V and 6 bases from J, the junction contained 13 bases not matched to a gene. The CDR3 extends over 16 amino acids. For the CDR3, the DNA is TGTGCCAGTAGTGAGGAGCCTAGCGGGAGAGATAGCGAGCAGTACTTC. This translates into CASSEEPSGRDSEQYF.

This chain uses TRBV30 with TRBJ2-2, with 11 bases matching TRBD2. The CDR3 length is 15 residues. In germline, CDR1 is GTSNPN, CDR2 SVGIG (reference sequence). The V segment lost 4 bases and the J segment 4 bases; nucleotides outside the gene matches: 5. The CDR3 nucleotides are TGTGCCTGGAAGGGGACTAGCGGTTTCACCGGGGAGCTGTTTTTT. Amino acid sequence: CAWKGTSGFTGELFF.

There are a few counts of this clonotype. V gene TRBV6-1 combines with J gene TRBJ1-2; possibly TRBD1 for D (5 bases). CDR1 and CDR2 from the germline V gene are MNHNS and SASEGT. This CDR3 comprises 15 residues. The ends were cut back, 5 bases at V and 4 bases at J, with 17 bases in the middle. The CDR3 DNA follows: TGTGCCAGCAGTCCAGGGTTCCCCCCACCCTATGGCTACACCTTC. This encodes CASSPGFPPPYGYTF.

The rearrangement links TRBV6-1 to TRBJ2-2; no clear D. V was cut by 5 bases and J by 2 bases, with 15 bases left in between. This CDR3 region has 16 residues. From germline, CDR1 is MNHNS and CDR2 SASEGT. CDR3 region: CASSQYIGSNTGELFF. In DNA form, the CDR3 reads TGTGCCAGCAGTCAGTACATCGGTTCAAACACCGGGGAGCTGTTTTTT.

The rearrangement uses TRBV19 and TRBJ1-1; D is uncertain. This CDR3 comprises 11 residues. The germline V gene has CDR1 LNHDA and CDR2 SQIVND (reference sequence). Trimming shortened V by 10 bases and J by 11 bases, and 17 bases separated the two germline ends. DNA of the CDR3: TGTGCCACCACAGAGCGAGGTGGGGCTTTCTTT. Its translation is CATTERGGAFF.

This clonotype appeared a single time. The chain recombines TRBV27 with TRBJ2-7, with 8 bases identical to TRBD2. The CDR3 sequence is 15 residues long. The germline CDR1 and CDR2 sequences are MNHEY and SMNVEV (reference sequence). The J segment lost 4 bases and the V segment lost 4 bases, leaving 9 bases of the junction unmatched. CDR3 coding DNA: TGTGCCAGCAGTTCACAAGGACTAGCTTTATACGAGCAGTACTTC. Amino acid sequence: CASSSQGLALYEQYF.

This clonotype showed up many times. One end of the junction fails to match germline, which may point to a read error. The CDR3 DNA reads TGTGCCAGCAGCTCGGACAGGTTGCGTTCCGAGCAGTACTTC. Translated: CASSSDRLRSEQYF. The J gene is TRBJ2-7, the V gene TRBV5-1; TRBD1 matches 7 bases. The CDR3 is 14 amino acids. Germline values: CDR1 SGHRS, CDR2 YFSETQ.

This clonotype was seen ten or more times. The chain has TRBV7-2 and TRBJ2-5; perhaps D is TRBD1 or TRBD2 (5 bases each). Germline V lookup: CDR1 SGHTA, CDR2 FQGNSA. This CDR3 is built from 12 residues. Trimming took 5 bases from V and 7 from J, leaving 11 bases between them. The CDR3 nucleotides are TGTGCCAGCAGCCCTACTGGGGGGACCCAGTACTTC. Protein sequence: CASSPTGGTQYF.

With regard to this clonotype: A read error likely explains this, since a far larger clone differs by one base. V and J are TRBV7-9 and TRBJ2-2; possibly TRBD2 for D (5 bases). This CDR3 region has 13 residues. From germline, CDR1 is SEHNR and CDR2 FQNEAQ (reference sequence). CDR3 residues: CASSPPNTGELVF. The CDR3 DNA sequence: TGTGCCAGCAGCCCACCGAACACCGGGGAGCTGGTTTTT.